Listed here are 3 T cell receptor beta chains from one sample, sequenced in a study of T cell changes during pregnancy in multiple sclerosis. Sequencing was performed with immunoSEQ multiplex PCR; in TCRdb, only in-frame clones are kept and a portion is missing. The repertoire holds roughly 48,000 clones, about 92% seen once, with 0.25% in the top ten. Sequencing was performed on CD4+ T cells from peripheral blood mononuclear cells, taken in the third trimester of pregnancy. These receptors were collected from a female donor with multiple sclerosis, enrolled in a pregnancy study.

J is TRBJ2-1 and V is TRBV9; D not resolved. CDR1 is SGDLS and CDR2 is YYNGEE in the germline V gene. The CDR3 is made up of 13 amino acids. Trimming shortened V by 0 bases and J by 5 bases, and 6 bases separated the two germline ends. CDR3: CASSVGPDNEQFF. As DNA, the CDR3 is TGTGCCAGCAGCGTAGGGCCCGACAATGAGCAGTTCTTC.

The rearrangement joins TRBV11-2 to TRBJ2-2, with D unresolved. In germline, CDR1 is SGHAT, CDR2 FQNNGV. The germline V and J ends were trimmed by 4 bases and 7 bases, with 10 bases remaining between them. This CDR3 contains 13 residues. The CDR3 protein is CASSSPRLGELFF. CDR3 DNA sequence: TGTGCCAGCAGCTCCCCTAGACTCGGGGAGCTGTTTTTT.

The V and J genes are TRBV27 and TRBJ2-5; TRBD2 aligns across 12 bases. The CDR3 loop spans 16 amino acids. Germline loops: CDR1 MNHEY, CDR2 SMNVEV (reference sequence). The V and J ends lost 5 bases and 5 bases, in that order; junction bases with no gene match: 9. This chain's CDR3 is CASSPGLAGLVETQYF. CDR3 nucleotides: TGTGCCAGCAGTCCAGGACTAGCGGGATTGGTGGAGACCCAGTACTTC.